The 29 T cell receptor beta chains in this list originate from one sample, sequenced in a study of response to subunit inactivated influenza vaccine. Each CDR3 protein gets one entry after TCRdb re-called the RT-PCR reads with MiXCR. The table lists around 500,000 distinct CDR3 sequences, 9.5% to 12% of them singletons. The sequenced sample was PBMCs from blood, obtained roughly 47 days after vaccination. Receptor source: a man in his fifties who received an inactivated influenza vaccine.

The CDR3, as DNA: TGTGCCAGCAGCTTCCTCCGGGACAGGGCAACAGGAGCTTTCTTT. This encodes CASSFLRDRATGAFF. J is TRBJ1-1 and V is TRBV7-2; 9 nucleotides agree with TRBD1. The CDR3 covers 15 residues. With 3 bases clipped from V and 10 bases from J, the junction kept 12 bases outside the gene matches. CDR1 is SGHTA and CDR2 is FQGNSA in the germline V gene.

This clonotype was counted only a few times. The genes are TRBV7-2 and TRBJ2-5; 12 bases are a match to TRBD1. Germline V CDR1 and CDR2: SGHTA, FQGNSA. The CDR3 covers 16 residues. Trimming removed 5 bases from V and 4 bases from J; junction bases left unmatched: 8. The CDR3 loop reads CASSPTGQGARETQYF. CDR3 sequence (DNA): TGTGCCAGCAGCCCGACGGGACAGGGGGCGCGAGAGACCCAGTACTTC.

In its sample, this clonotype was seen many times. The rearrangement uses TRBV6-1 and TRBJ2-5; 8 positions match TRBD1. V shed 4 bases, J shed 4 bases, and the junction held 8 bases outside the gene matches. This CDR3 is built from 15 residues. The germline V gene has CDR1 MNHNS and CDR2 SASEGT. The CDR3, as DNA: TGTGCCAGCAGTGCCTCCAGGGGGCGCGTAGAGACCCAGTACTTC. Translation gives CASSASRGRVETQYF.

V gene TRBV28 combines with J gene TRBJ2-5; 13 bases are a match to TRBD2. The CDR3 loop spans 17 amino acids. The V and J ends lost 4 bases and 5 bases, in that order; junction bases with no gene match: 10. Per germline, CDR1 MDHEN and CDR2 SYDVKM. In nucleotides, the CDR3 is TGTGCCAGCAGTTCCCCAACTAGCGGGAGGGCCCAGGAGACCCAGTACTTC. This translates into CASSSPTSGRAQETQYF.

The chain employs TRBV15 and TRBJ2-1; 9 bases agree with TRBD1. The CDR3 contains 13 residues. V dropped 11 bases and J dropped 9; count of bases not matched to a gene: 11. CDR1 and CDR2 (germline): LNHNV, YYDKDF (reference sequence). The CDR3: CAAGTGKNGEQFF. The CDR3, as DNA: TGTGCCGCAGGGACAGGGAAGAATGGTGAGCAGTTCTTC. The full variable domain, in which reference TRBV15 and TRBJ2-1 provide the parts outside the CDR3, is DAMVIQNPRYQVTQFGKPVTLSCSQTLNHNVMYWYQQKSSQAPKLLFHYYDKDFNNEADTPDNFQSRRPNTSFCFLDIRSPGLGDTAMYLCAAGTGKNGEQFFGPGTRLTVL.

This clonotype was recorded at least ten times. The rearrangement joins TRBV27 to TRBJ1-1; D uncertain. CDR1 is MNHEY and CDR2 is SMNVEV in the germline V gene (reference sequence). The V end was cut by 6 bases, the J end by 0 bases, with 11 bases between. The CDR3 totals 14 residues. CDR3: CASSPLSMNTEAFF. DNA of the CDR3: TGTGCCAGCAGCCCTTTATCTATGAACACTGAAGCTTTCTTT.

The chain combines TRBV6-2 or TRBV6-3 with TRBJ2-1, with a possible D match to TRBD2 (6 bases). The V end lost 0 bases, the J end lost 8 bases, and 23 bases lay between the germline ends. This CDR3 has 18 amino acids. Germline lookup yields CDR1 MNHEY and CDR2 SVGEGT. The CDR3 DNA sequence: TGTGCCAGCAGTTACTCGGCTATCGCGAACAGACAGCGGGATGAGCAGTTCTTC. Translating it yields CASSYSAIANRQRDEQFF.

This clonotype was detected only a few times. The chain couples TRBV2 to TRBJ2-7, with D possibly matching TRBD2 (5 bases). The CDR3 sequence is 12 residues long. The germline gives CDR1 SNHLY, CDR2 FYNNEI. Deletions cut 5 bases from V and 6 bases from J, with 11 bases between. CDR3 amino acids: CASSRGIGEQYF. CDR3 sequence (DNA): TGTGCCAGCAGTAGAGGGATAGGCGAGCAGTACTTC.

The CDR3 DNA is TGTGCCAGCAGCTTGCTAGCGGGAGGGCCTCACGAGCAGTACTTC. It specifies CASSLLAGGPHEQYF. The chain links TRBV7-2 to TRBJ2-7, with 12 bases lining up with TRBD2. CDR1 and CDR2 from the germline V gene are SGHTA and FQGNSA. The V segment lost 3 bases and the J segment 5 bases; nucleotides outside the gene matches: 5. CDR3 size: 15 residues.

This clonotype was observed a handful of times. The CDR3 region has the DNA TGCGCCAGCAGCCAAATTGACAGGGTCTATGAGCAGTTCTTC. This sequence encodes CASSQIDRVYEQFF. This chain joins TRBV4-1 and TRBJ2-1; 7 nucleotides align to TRBD1. The CDR3 length is 14 residues. Germline loops: CDR1 MGHRA, CDR2 YSYEKL. After removal of 2 bases from V and 8 bases from J, the junction contained 6 bases not matched to a gene.

This chain uses TRBV13 with TRBJ2-5; D is ambiguous. This CDR3 is built from 14 residues. Trimming left V 2 bases short and J 3 bases short, with 10 bases between. From germline, CDR1 is PRHDT and CDR2 FYEKMQ (reference sequence). The CDR3 DNA reads TGTGCCAGCAGCTTACGGTACGGCGAAGAGACCCAGTACTTC. Its translation: CASSLRYGEETQYF.

Only a few counts were recorded for this clonotype. The rearrangement uses TRBV12-3 or TRBV12-4 and TRBJ1-5; 9 bases fit TRBD1. V shed 5 bases and J 7 bases; nucleotides not matched to a gene: 6. The CDR3 loop spans 14 amino acids. This chain's CDR3 is CASSRGQGLQPQHF. For the CDR3, the DNA is TGTGCCAGCAGTCGCGGACAGGGGTTGCAGCCCCAGCATTTT.

V is TRBV3-1 and J is TRBJ1-6, with D unclear. CDR3 length equals 14 residues. Looked up from germline, CDR1 is LGHDT and CDR2 is YNNKEL (reference sequence). The germline V and J ends were trimmed by 0 bases and 7 bases, with 7 bases remaining between them. CDR3 DNA sequence: TGTGCCAGCAGCCAAGATCTATCAAATTCACCCCTCCACTTT. Its protein is CASSQDLSNSPLHF. Based on the CDR3 plus reference TRBV3-1 and TRBJ1-6, the full variable domain is DTAVSQTPKYLVTQMGNDKSIKCEQNLGHDTMYWYKQDSKKFLKIMFSYNNKELIINETVPNRFSPKSPDKAHLNLHINSLELGDSAVYFCASSQDLSNSPLHFGNGTRLTVT.

As for this clonotype: One end of the junction varies from germline; a read error may be responsible. This chain uses TRBV20-1 with TRBJ1-3; D is perhaps TRBD1 (6 bases). This CDR3 has 15 amino acids. Germline V gene data show CDR1 as DFQATT and CDR2 as SNEGSKA (reference sequence). The DNA of the CDR3 is TGCAGTGCTAGAGACAGGGGCAACTCTGAAAACACCATATATTTT. Encoded protein: CSARDRGNSENTIYF.

The chain links TRBV18 to TRBJ1-6; TRBD1 might be the D (6 bases). The V end lost 2 bases, the J end lost 9 bases, and 20 bases lay between the germline ends. This CDR3 has 17 amino acids. Germline V lookup: CDR1 KGHSH, CDR2 LQKENI. CDR3 DNA: TGTGCCAGCTCACCAATTTCAGGCAGGGGAATGAGTTCACCCCTCCACTTT. Amino acids: CASSPISGRGMSSPLHF. Full variable domain (missing parts from reference TRBV18 and TRBJ1-6): NAGVMQNPRHLVRRRGQEARLRCSPMKGHSHVYWYRQLPEEGLKFMVYLQKENIIDESGMPKERFSAEFPKEGPSILRIQQVVRGDSAAYFCASSPISGRGMSSPLHFGNGTRLTVT.

Notes on this clonotype: This clone may be a read error of a much larger clone one base away. The chain joins TRBV4-3 to TRBJ1-5; a possible D gene is TRBD1 (6 bases). CDR1 is LGHNA, CDR2 YSLEER, per germline. The CDR3 runs 16 residues. V was shortened by 4 bases and J by 5 bases, with 18 bases between the two germline ends. In DNA form, the CDR3 reads TGCGCCAGCAGCCCCCATTTGGGGGCAAGGGATCAGCCCCAGCATTTT. This codes for CASSPHLGARDQPQHF.

The chain links TRBV6-1 to TRBJ2-6; D uncertain. This CDR3 contains 17 residues. Germline V lookup: CDR1 MNHNS, CDR2 SASEGT. Trimming cost V 4 bases and J 0 bases, with 13 bases left between them. This chain's CDR3 is CASSGIPGDSGANVLTF. The CDR3 bases are TGTGCCAGCAGTGGAATCCCAGGAGACTCTGGGGCCAACGTCCTGACTTTC.

This clonotype was seen at least ten times. The V call is TRBV7-2, the J call TRBJ2-5; D is perhaps TRBD2 (6 bases). V was pared by 1 base and J by 4 bases, with 10 bases between. Germline V gives CDR1 SGHTA, CDR2 FQGNSA. The CDR3 covers 14 residues. CDR3 protein: CASSLGRVPETQYF. The CDR3 nucleotides read TGTGCCAGCAGCTTAGGGAGGGTCCCAGAGACCCAGTACTTC. Complete variable domain (other parts from reference TRBV7-2 and TRBJ2-5): GAGVSQSPSNKVTEKGKDVELRCDPISGHTALYWYRQSLGQGLEFLIYFQGNSAPDKSGLPSDRFSAERTGGSVSTLTIQRTQQEDSAVYLCASSLGRVPETQYFGPGTRLLVL.

The gene calls are TRBV5-6 and TRBJ2-2, with no clear D. Germline V gene data show CDR1 as SGHDT and CDR2 as YYEEEE. Trimming took 2 bases from V and 9 from J, leaving 23 bases between them. CDR3 length: 17 amino acids. The CDR3 spells CASSFEAIGFSHRELFF. CDR3 bases: TGTGCCAGCAGCTTTGAGGCCATCGGGTTCTCGCACCGGGAGCTGTTTTTT.

The rearrangement joins TRBV6-2 or TRBV6-3 to TRBJ2-4; TRBD2 matches at 9 bases. The trim removed 6 bases at V and 6 bases at J, leaving 9 bases unmatched. The CDR3 consists of 15 residues. Germline V lookup: CDR1 MNHEY, CDR2 SVGEGT. CDR3 sequence reads: CASSYTGTSLNIQYF. The CDR3 DNA is TGTGCCAGCAGCTATACCGGGACTAGCCTAAACATTCAGTACTTC.

This clonotype appeared a few times. This chain joins TRBV18 and TRBJ2-3, with D perhaps matching TRBD2 (5 bases). Germline loops: CDR1 KGHSH, CDR2 LQKENI. Between the trimmed V and J ends, which lost 3 bases and 0 bases, there was a span of 10 bases. The CDR3 runs 15 residues. CDR3: CASSPTTYSTDTQYF. The CDR3 nucleotides are TGTGCCAGCTCACCGACTACTTATAGCACAGATACGCAGTATTTT. Supplemented by reference TRBV18 and TRBJ2-3, the full variable domain reads NAGVMQNPRHLVRRRGQEARLRCSPMKGHSHVYWYRQLPEEGLKFMVYLQKENIIDESGMPKERFSAEFPKEGPSILRIQQVVRGDSAAYFCASSPTTYSTDTQYFGPGTRLTVL.

This clonotype was seen many times. V is TRBV6-6 and J is TRBJ2-1, with TRBD2 matching over 7 bases. The germline V gene has CDR1 MNHNY and CDR2 SVGAGI (reference sequence). The junction had 2 bases not matched to a gene; V was cut back by 8 bases and J by 1 base. CDR3 length equals 13 residues. Here the CDR3 reads CASGGGSYNEQFF. DNA of the CDR3: TGTGCCAGCGGGGGGGGTTCCTACAATGAGCAGTTCTTC.

This clonotype was observed a few times. J is TRBJ2-1 and V is TRBV6-2 or TRBV6-3; possibly TRBD2 for D (6 bases). The CDR3 has 18 amino acids. Per germline, CDR1 MNHEY and CDR2 SVGEGT. The ends were cut back, 5 bases at V and 0 bases at J, with 20 bases in the middle. CDR3 region: CASSTLPWGVSSYNEQFF. CDR3 bases: TGTGCCAGCAGTACCCTCCCCTGGGGGGTATCCTCCTACAATGAGCAGTTCTTC.

V and J are TRBV5-1 and TRBJ2-2; D perhaps matches TRBD1 (6 bases). The V end was cut by 3 bases, the J end by 6 bases, with 24 bases between. The CDR3 has 18 amino acids. The germline CDR1 and CDR2 sequences are SGHRS and YFSETQ. The CDR3 reads CASSSPPGTPQYSGELFF. DNA of the CDR3: TGCGCCAGCAGCTCCCCGCCGGGGACACCCCAATATTCCGGGGAGCTGTTTTTT. The variable domain in full, completed from reference TRBV5-1 and TRBJ2-2, reads KAGVTQTPRYLIKTRGQQVTLSCSPISGHRSVSWYQQTPGQGLQFLFEYFSETQRNKGNFPGRFSGRQFSNSRSEMNVSTLELGDSALYLCASSSPPGTPQYSGELFFGEGSRLTVL.

This chain joins TRBV5-1 and TRBJ2-7; 7 bases map to TRBD1. The CDR3 runs to 15 residues. CDR1 is SGHRS, CDR2 YFSETQ, per germline. V lost 4 bases, J lost 2 bases, and 9 bases stayed unmatched. The CDR3 DNA reads TGCGCCAGCAGCCCCCTGACAGGGCTTCCCTACGAGCAGTACTTC. It encodes CASSPLTGLPYEQYF.

This chain connects TRBV20-1 to TRBJ2-3, with TRBD2 identical over 7 bases. Germline lookup yields CDR1 DFQATT and CDR2 SNEGSKA (reference sequence). Trimming took 6 bases from V and 6 from J; bases not matched to a gene: 15. This CDR3 is built from 15 residues. CDR3 in amino acids: CSALYWGTTVDTQYF. CDR3 DNA sequence: TGCAGTGCCTTATATTGGGGGACTACGGTCGATACGCAGTATTTT.

The genes are TRBV4-3 and TRBJ1-5; TRBD1 is a possible D gene (5 bases). The CDR3 has 15 residues. The V and J ends lost 0 bases and 5 bases respectively, with 11 bases between them. CDR1 and CDR2 from the germline V gene are LGHNA and YSLEER. CDR3 nucleotide sequence: TGCGCCAGCAGCCAAGATCGGGGAGGGGATCAGCCCCAGCATTTT. It translates to CASSQDRGGDQPQHF.

The CDR3 DNA reads TGTGCCAGCAGCGCAAGGACAGGGCTTGGAAACACCATATATTTT. As protein: CASSARTGLGNTIYF. The chain combines TRBV7-2 with TRBJ1-3; TRBD1 matches at 8 bases. With V trimmed by 5 bases and J by 3 bases, 6 bases remained unmatched. This CDR3 spans 15 amino acids. CDR1 is SGHTA, CDR2 FQGNSA, per germline.

This clonotype was observed a few times. The V call is TRBV12-3 or TRBV12-4, the J call TRBJ2-7; TRBD1 aligns across 10 bases. The V segment lost 4 bases and the J segment 2 bases; nucleotides outside the gene matches: 8. The CDR3 has 16 residues. CDR3 loop: CASSSQPGQGTYEQYF. CDR3 in DNA: TGTGCCAGCAGTTCCCAACCGGGACAGGGGACCTACGAGCAGTACTTC.